Following are 4 T cell receptor beta chains from one sample sequenced in a study of T cell responses to AZD1222 COVID-19 vaccine. Clones were sequenced by immunoSEQ multiplex PCR, and TCRdb holds only the in-frame ones, with some missing. This table holds more than 150,000 clones, 70% to 90% found once. The material sequenced was peripheral blood, taken on day 0 of AZD1222 vaccination. Source of these receptors: an adult in good health.

V gene TRBV18 combines with J gene TRBJ2-2; 9 nucleotides align to TRBD1. CDR3 size: 18 residues. V lost 4 bases to trimming and J lost 1 base; unmatched junction nucleotides: 10. Germline V gives CDR1 KGHSH, CDR2 LQKENI. The CDR3 spells CASSRDRERKGNTGELFF. For the CDR3, the DNA is TGTGCCAGCTCACGGGACAGGGAAAGGAAAGGGAACACCGGGGAGCTGTTTTTT.

The chain links TRBV3-1 (or the pseudogene TRBV3-2) to TRBJ2-7; maybe TRBD2 (6 bases). There are 15 residues in the CDR3. Germline V gene data show CDR1 as LGHDT and CDR2 as YNNKEL (reference sequence). The V end lost 6 bases, the J end lost 3 bases, and 18 bases lay between the germline ends. The CDR3 DNA sequence: TGTGCCAGCAGTCCTAACCGGGACTTGTACTACGAGCAGTACTTC. It translates to CASSPNRDLYYEQYF.

J is TRBJ2-5 and V is TRBV7-9, with 12 bases aligning to TRBD2. CDR3 length equals 17 residues. CDR1 is SEHNR, CDR2 FQNEAQ, per germline (reference sequence). The ends lost 5 bases at V and 2 bases at J; junction bases unmatched: 9. CDR3 loop: CASSPGLAGIIQETQYF. The CDR3 DNA sequence: TGTGCCAGCAGCCCCGGACTAGCGGGGATAATACAAGAGACCCAGTACTTC.

The chain carries TRBV5-1 and TRBJ2-7; D gene unclear. V was cut by 3 bases and J by 3 bases, with 7 bases left in between. The CDR3 length is 12 residues. Germline V gene lookup returns CDR1 SGHRS and CDR2 YFSETQ. The CDR3: CASSSSLYEQYF. DNA of the CDR3: TGCGCCAGCAGCTCTAGTCTCTACGAGCAGTACTTC. The variable domain in full, completed from reference TRBV5-1 and TRBJ2-7, reads KAGVTQTPRYLIKTRGQQVTLSCSPISGHRSVSWYQQTPGQGLQFLFEYFSETQRNKGNFPGRFSGRQFSNSRSEMNVSTLELGDSALYLCASSSSLYEQYFGPGTRLTVT.